Reported below is one T cell receptor (beta chain). This record belongs to a study of blood T cell repertoires in COVID-19. Study as a whole: Donors in the United States, Italy and Spain gave samples during acute or convalescent COVID-19. Sample material is recorded as cDNA or gDNA derived from T cells, B-cell-depleted T cells, or PBMCs.

In the original analysis: Quantification of nucleated cells was approximated via reference gene primer amplification. Using immunoSEQ multiplex PCR, the repertoire was profiled, and TCRdb retains in-frame clones only, with some absent. V and J calls and clone size come straight from that table; D and trimming were deduced from the DNA. The sample yields 540,000 or so clones, about 89% seen once. The CDR3 contains 15 residues. From germline, CDR1 is KGHDR and CDR2 SFDVKD. Trimming removed 5 bases from V and 0 bases from J; junction bases left unmatched: 5. The Seattle site enrolled patients during active infection and followed them longitudinally.

This rearrangement joins TRBV24-1 to TRBJ1-2; 7 bases line up with TRBD1. This TCR was recovered from a woman in her fifties or sixties with COVID-19, enrolled during active disease. The specimen sequenced was peripheral blood. CDR3 sequence (DNA): TGTGCCACCAGTGCCGCGACAGGGACTAACTATGGCTACACCTTC. Its translation is CATSAATGTNYGYTF.